The text below deals with one T cell receptor beta chain. The antigen remains undetermined. Other DNA sequences from this sample encode an identical CDR3 as well. These data originate in a study of shared clonotypes between healthy human individuals. Study-wide results and caveats: The sole specimen, blood, was sampled, and tissue repertoires likely differ.

CDR1 and CDR2 (germline): KGHSH, LQKENI. The V and J ends lost 1 base and 5 bases respectively, with 11 bases between them. This CDR3 comprises 14 residues. The input for sorted-subset replicate PCRs was about 0.2 ug DNA, about 29,000 T cell genomes. The assay was immunoSEQ multiplex PCR, and TCRdb's table has in-frame clones only and misses some. The table has millions of clones, about 92% seen once. The TCR originated in a man younger than 35 in good health. The gene calls are TRBV18 and TRBJ2-5; no definite D call. Material: naive CD4+ T cells sorted from blood. Documented subset: CD45RA+ positively selected. The CDR3 bases are TGTGCCAGCTCACCACAGGGCGTAGGGGAGACCCAGTACTTC. It specifies CASSPQGVGETQYF.